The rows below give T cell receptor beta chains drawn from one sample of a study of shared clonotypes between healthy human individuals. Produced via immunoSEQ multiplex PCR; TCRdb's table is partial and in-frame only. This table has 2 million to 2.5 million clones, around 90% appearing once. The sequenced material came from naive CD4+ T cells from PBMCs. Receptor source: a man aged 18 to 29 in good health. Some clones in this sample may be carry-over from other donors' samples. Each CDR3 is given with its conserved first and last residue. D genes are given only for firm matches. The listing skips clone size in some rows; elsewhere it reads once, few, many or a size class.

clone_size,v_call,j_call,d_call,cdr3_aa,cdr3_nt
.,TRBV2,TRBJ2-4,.,CASSKTLAKNIQYF,TGTGCCAGCAGTAAGACATTAGCCAAAAACATTCAGTACTTC
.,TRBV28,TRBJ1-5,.,CASSPPLGHGQPQHF,TGTGCCAGCAGCCCCCCATTAGGGCATGGCCAGCCCCAGCATTTT
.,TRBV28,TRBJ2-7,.,CASSRTPSYEQYF,TGTGCCAGCAGTCGGACACCCTCCTACGAGCAGTACTTC
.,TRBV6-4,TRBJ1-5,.,CASSDSFRGGQPQHF,TGTGCCAGCAGTGACTCGTTCAGGGGAGGTCAGCCCCAGCATTTT
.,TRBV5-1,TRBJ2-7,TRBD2,CASSLGGSIYEQYF,TGCGCCAGCAGCTTGGGCGGGAGTATCTACGAGCAGTACTTC
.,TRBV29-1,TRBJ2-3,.,CSAQRGTDTQYF,TGCAGCGCCCAGAGGGGCACAGATACGCAGTATTTT
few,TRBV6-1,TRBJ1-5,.,CASSEGDSNQPQHF,TGTGCCAGCAGTGAAGGGGATAGCAATCAGCCCCAGCATTTT
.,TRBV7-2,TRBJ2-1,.,CASNDPPTFLGGEQFF,TGTGCCAGCAACGACCCCCCGACTTTCCTCGGAGGTGAGCAGTTCTTC
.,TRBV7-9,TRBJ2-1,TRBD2,CASTPRGLAGNEQFF,TGTGCCAGCACCCCCCGGGGACTAGCGGGCAATGAGCAGTTCTTC
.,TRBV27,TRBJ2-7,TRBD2,CASSFRNWLAGDYEQYF,TGTGCCAGCAGTTTTAGGAATTGGCTAGCGGGAGACTACGAGCAGTACTTC
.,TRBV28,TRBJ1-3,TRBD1,CASSLPTGQGDGNTIYF,TGTGCCAGCAGTTTACCTACAGGACAGGGGGATGGAAACACCATATATTTT
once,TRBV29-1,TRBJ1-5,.,CSVAGSNQPQHF,TGCAGCGTTGCCGGTAGCAATCAGCCCCAGCATTTT
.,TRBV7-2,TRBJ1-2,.,CASSLDRHNYGYTF,TGTGCCAGCAGCTTAGACCGACACAACTATGGCTACACCTTC
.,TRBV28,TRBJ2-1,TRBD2,CASSLWAGGPITGTYNEQFF,TGTGCCAGCAGTTTATGGGCGGGAGGCCCCATCACGGGGACCTACAATGAGCAGTTCTTC
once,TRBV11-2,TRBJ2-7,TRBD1,CASSYDRDRNEQYF,TGTGCCAGCAGTTATGACCGGGACAGAAACGAGCAGTACTTC
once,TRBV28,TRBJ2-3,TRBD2,CASSLAGDTQYF,TGTGCCAGCAGTCTAGCGGGGGATACGCAGTATTTT
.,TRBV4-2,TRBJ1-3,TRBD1,CASSQVGGQGNTIYF,TGTGCCAGCAGCCAAGTAGGGGGACAGGGAAACACCATATATTTT
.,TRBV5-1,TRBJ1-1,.,CASSLAPNTEAFF,TGCGCCAGCAGCTTGGCTCCGAACACTGAAGCTTTCTTT
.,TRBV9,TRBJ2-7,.,CASSVGPNRHQISYEQYF,TGTGCCAGCAGCGTAGGACCCAATCGACACCAAATCTCCTACGAGCAGTACTTC
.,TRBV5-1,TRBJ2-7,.,CASSLAGGSTLYEQYF,TGCGCCAGCAGCTTGGCAGGAGGGAGCACGCTCTACGAGCAGTACTTC
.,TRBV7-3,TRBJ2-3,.,CASSLTRGPGDTQYF,TGTGCCAGCAGCTTAACTCGGGGGCCCGGGGATACGCAGTATTTT
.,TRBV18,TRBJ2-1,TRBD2,CASSPSGTSGSYNEQFF,TGTGCCAGCTCACCGTCCGGGACTAGCGGGAGCTACAATGAGCAGTTCTTC
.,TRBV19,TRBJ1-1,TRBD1,CASIDPRGQGTGMNTEAFF,TGTGCCAGTATCGACCCCCGCGGACAGGGGACGGGGATGAACACTGAAGCTTTCTTT
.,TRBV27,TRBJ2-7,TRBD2,CASSFFSGSGYEQYF,TGTGCCAGCAGTTTTTTTAGCGGGAGTGGCTACGAGCAGTACTTC
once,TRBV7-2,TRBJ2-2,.,CASSGHRASSGELFF,TGTGCCAGCAGCGGCCACAGGGCGAGCTCCGGGGAGCTGTTTTTT
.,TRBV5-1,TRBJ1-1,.,CASSLQGSMNTEAFF,TGCGCCAGCAGCTTGCAGGGATCCATGAACACTGAAGCTTTCTTT
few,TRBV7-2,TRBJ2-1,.,CASSPGAGSYNEQFF,TGTGCCAGCAGCCCTGGGGCGGGATCCTACAATGAGCAGTTCTTC
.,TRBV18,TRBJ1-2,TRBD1,CASSPPGQGDGYTF,TGTGCCAGCTCACCTCCAGGACAGGGGGATGGCTACACCTTC
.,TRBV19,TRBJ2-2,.,CATKGGTENTGELFF,TGTGCCACCAAGGGGGGGACAGAAAACACCGGGGAGCTGTTTTTT
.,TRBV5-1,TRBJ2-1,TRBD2,CASERGSGRVEQFF,TGCGCCAGCGAACGAGGTAGCGGGAGGGTTGAGCAGTTCTTC
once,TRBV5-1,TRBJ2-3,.,CASSWGSSDGDTQYF,TGCGCCAGCAGCTGGGGCTCCTCGGATGGAGATACGCAGTATTTT
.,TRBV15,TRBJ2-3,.,CATSRDPGSAVHTDTQYF,TGTGCCACCAGCAGAGATCCAGGTAGTGCGGTCCACACAGATACGCAGTATTTT
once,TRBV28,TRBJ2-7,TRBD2,CASSLNRIGTSNEQYF,TGTGCCAGCAGTTTAAACCGGATAGGGACTAGCAACGAGCAGTACTTC
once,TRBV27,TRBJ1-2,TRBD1,CASSFGGQGGYTF,TGTGCCAGCAGTTTTGGTGGACAGGGTGGCTACACCTTC
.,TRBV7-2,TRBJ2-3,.,CASSLEPGGGTDTQYF,TGTGCCAGCAGCTTAGAGCCCGGAGGGGGCACAGATACGCAGTATTTT
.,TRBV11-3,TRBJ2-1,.,CASSATGDHEQFF,TGTGCCAGCAGCGCGACCGGGGACCATGAGCAGTTCTTC
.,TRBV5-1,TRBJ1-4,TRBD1,CASSLGTGLGGEKLFF,TGCGCCAGCAGCCTCGGTACGGGGCTAGGGGGCGAAAAACTGTTTTTT
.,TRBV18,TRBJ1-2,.,CASSPPWPEPYYGYTF,TGTGCCAGCTCACCTCCCTGGCCCGAGCCCTACTATGGCTACACCTTC
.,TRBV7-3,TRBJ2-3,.,CASSLGVSPDTQYF,TGTGCCAGCAGCTTAGGGGTTAGCCCAGATACGCAGTATTTT
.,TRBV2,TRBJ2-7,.,CASSQGTYEQYF,TGTGCCAGCAGCCAAGGAACCTACGAGCAGTACTTC
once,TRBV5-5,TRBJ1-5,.,CASSLYPSGNQPQHF,TGTGCCAGCAGCTTATACCCCTCCGGCAATCAGCCCCAGCATTTT
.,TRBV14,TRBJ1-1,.,CASSQRVTEAFF,TGTGCCAGCAGCCAAAGGGTGACTGAAGCTTTCTTT
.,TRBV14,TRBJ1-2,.,CASSQGINYGYTF,TGTGCCAGCAGCCAAGGCATTAACTATGGCTACACCTTC
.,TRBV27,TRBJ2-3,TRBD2,CASSLTTPGLAIHTQYF,TGTGCCAGCAGTTTAACCACACCGGGACTAGCGATTCATACGCAGTATTTT
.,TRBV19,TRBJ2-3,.,CASSWGRGTDTQYF,TGTGCCAGTAGTTGGGGGCGCGGCACAGATACGCAGTATTTT
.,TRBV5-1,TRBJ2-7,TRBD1,CASSPPGQGEVEQYF,TGCGCCAGCTCCCCACCGGGACAGGGAGAAGTGGAGCAGTACTTC
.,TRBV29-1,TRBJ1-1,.,CSVEGGVRTEAFF,TGCAGCGTTGAGGGAGGGGTTCGCACTGAAGCTTTCTTT
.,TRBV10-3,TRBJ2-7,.,CAIGWTATYEQYF,TGTGCCATCGGGTGGACAGCTACCTACGAGCAGTACTTC
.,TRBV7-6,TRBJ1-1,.,CASSLAGEVTEAFF,TGTGCCAGCAGCTTAGCCGGGGAGGTCACTGAAGCTTTCTTT
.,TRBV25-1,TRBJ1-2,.,CASARGGGYGYTF,TGTGCCAGCGCGAGGGGAGGGGGCTATGGCTACACCTTC
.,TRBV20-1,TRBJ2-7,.,CSAGRDYEQYF,TGCAGTGCTGGTCGGGACTACGAGCAGTACTTC
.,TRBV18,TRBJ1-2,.,CASSGTGPDYGYTF,TGTGCCAGCTCAGGAACGGGACCGGACTATGGCTACACCTTC
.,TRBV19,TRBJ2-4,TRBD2,CASSVSGRETKNIQYF,TGTGCCAGTAGTGTTAGCGGGAGGGAGACCAAAAACATTCAGTACTTC
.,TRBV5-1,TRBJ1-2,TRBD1,CASSPAGTGGPYGYTF,TGCGCCAGCAGCCCGGCTGGGACAGGGGGACCATATGGCTACACCTTC